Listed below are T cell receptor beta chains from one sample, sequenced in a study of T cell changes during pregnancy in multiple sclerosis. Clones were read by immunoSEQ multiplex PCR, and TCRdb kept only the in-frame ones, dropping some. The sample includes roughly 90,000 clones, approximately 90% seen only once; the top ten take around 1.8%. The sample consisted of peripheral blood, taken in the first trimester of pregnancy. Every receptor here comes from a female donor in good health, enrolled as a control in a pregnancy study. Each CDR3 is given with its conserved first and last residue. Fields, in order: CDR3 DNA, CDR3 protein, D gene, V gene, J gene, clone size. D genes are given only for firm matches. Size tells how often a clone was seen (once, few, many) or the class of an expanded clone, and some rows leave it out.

cdr3_nt: TGCAGTGCTACCACAGCCGAAAAACTGTTTTTT
cdr3_aa: CSATTAEKLFF
d_call: NA
v_call: TRBV20-1
j_call: TRBJ1-4
clone_size: NA

cdr3_nt: TGTGCCAGCAGCCCCAGGAGCGGGGTCGGGACTGCGGCTAATGAAAAACTGTTTTTT
cdr3_aa: CASSPRSGVGTAANEKLFF
d_call: NA
v_call: TRBV7-6
j_call: TRBJ1-4
clone_size: NA

cdr3_nt: TGTGCCAGCAGTCCCAGGACAGGGCCCTATGGCTACACCTTC
cdr3_aa: CASSPRTGPYGYTF
d_call: TRBD1
v_call: TRBV27
j_call: TRBJ1-2
clone_size: NA

cdr3_nt: TGTGCCAGTAGGGGACAGGGAGACCAGCCCCAGCATTTT
cdr3_aa: CASRGQGDQPQHF
d_call: TRBD1
v_call: TRBV19
j_call: TRBJ1-5
clone_size: NA

cdr3_nt: TGTGCCAGCAGTTTATCGTACCAAGAGACCCAGTACTTC
cdr3_aa: CASSLSYQETQYF
d_call: NA
v_call: TRBV6-6
j_call: TRBJ2-5
clone_size: once

cdr3_nt: TGTGCCATCAGGGATCCGGGACAGGGTGGATCCTACGAGCAGTACTTC
cdr3_aa: CAIRDPGQGGSYEQYF
d_call: TRBD1
v_call: TRBV10-3
j_call: TRBJ2-7
clone_size: NA

cdr3_nt: TGCAGCGTTGAAGGACAGGGGGCCTACGAGCAGTACTTC
cdr3_aa: CSVEGQGAYEQYF
d_call: TRBD1
v_call: TRBV29-1
j_call: TRBJ2-7
clone_size: once

cdr3_nt: TGTGCCAGCAGTTTGTCAGTAATTAATTCACCCCTCCACTTT
cdr3_aa: CASSLSVINSPLHF
d_call: NA
v_call: TRBV28
j_call: TRBJ1-6
clone_size: NA

cdr3_nt: TGTGCCAGCAGCCCCCGACAGGGTGGGTATTCACCCCTCCACTTT
cdr3_aa: CASSPRQGGYSPLHF
d_call: TRBD1
v_call: TRBV9
j_call: TRBJ1-6
clone_size: few

cdr3_nt: TGTGCCAGCAGTCGTTTAGGGGGGACAGGGGTAGTTGAGTACTTC
cdr3_aa: CASSRLGGTGVVEYF
d_call: TRBD1
v_call: TRBV2
j_call: TRBJ2-7
clone_size: NA

cdr3_nt: TGTGCCAGCAGTGGTCGGGGATCCTCCTACGAGCAGTACTTC
cdr3_aa: CASSGRGSSYEQYF
d_call: NA
v_call: TRBV6-1
j_call: TRBJ2-7
clone_size: NA

cdr3_nt: TGTGCCAGCAGCTACACTAGCGGGGGGGACAATGAGCAGTTCTTC
cdr3_aa: CASSYTSGGDNEQFF
d_call: TRBD2
v_call: TRBV7-9
j_call: TRBJ2-1
clone_size: NA

cdr3_nt: TGCGCCAGCAGCCAAGACCGGGCAGGACCGGGATATGGCTACACCTTC
cdr3_aa: CASSQDRAGPGYGYTF
d_call: NA
v_call: TRBV4-3
j_call: TRBJ1-2
clone_size: once

cdr3_nt: TGCGCCAGCAGCCATCGCCTTGTGAGACTGGATCGCACAGATACGCAGTATTTT
cdr3_aa: CASSHRLVRLDRTDTQYF
d_call: NA
v_call: TRBV4-3
j_call: TRBJ2-3
clone_size: NA

cdr3_nt: TGTGCCAGCAGTTTATCGGGCCCAGCCAATGAGCAGTTCTTC
cdr3_aa: CASSLSGPANEQFF
d_call: NA
v_call: TRBV27
j_call: TRBJ2-1
clone_size: NA

cdr3_nt: TGTGCCAGCAAGCCCCGGGGGGTCCTCAGCTACGAGCAGTACTTC
cdr3_aa: CASKPRGVLSYEQYF
d_call: TRBD2
v_call: TRBV5-4
j_call: TRBJ2-7
clone_size: NA

cdr3_nt: TGTGCCAGCAGTGTAAATTCATTAGGGACAGGGGACGCCGAGCAGTACTTC
cdr3_aa: CASSVNSLGTGDAEQYF
d_call: TRBD1
v_call: TRBV25-1
j_call: TRBJ2-7
clone_size: NA

cdr3_nt: TGTGCCAGCAGTATCCGACAGAGCACAGATACGCAGTATTTT
cdr3_aa: CASSIRQSTDTQYF
d_call: NA
v_call: TRBV27
j_call: TRBJ2-3
clone_size: NA

cdr3_nt: TGTGCCAGCAGCCAGACTTGGAACACTGAAGCTTTCTTT
cdr3_aa: CASSQTWNTEAFF
d_call: NA
v_call: TRBV7-6
j_call: TRBJ1-1
clone_size: NA

cdr3_nt: TGTGCCAGCAGCTTGGCCCACTACGAGCAGTACTTC
cdr3_aa: CASSLAHYEQYF
d_call: NA
v_call: TRBV5-6
j_call: TRBJ2-7
clone_size: NA

cdr3_nt: TGCGCCAGCAGCCAAGATCCGGCCCAGGTGACTGAAGCTTTCTTT
cdr3_aa: CASSQDPAQVTEAFF
d_call: NA
v_call: TRBV4-3
j_call: TRBJ1-1
clone_size: NA

cdr3_nt: TGTGCCAGAGGCAGGGGCCCCAATGAGCAGTTCTTC
cdr3_aa: CARGRGPNEQFF
d_call: NA
v_call: TRBV16
j_call: TRBJ2-1
clone_size: NA

cdr3_nt: TGTGCCAGCAGTGTTCTCAGGGAAGGTCGCTACACCTTC
cdr3_aa: CASSVLREGRYTF
d_call: NA
v_call: TRBV6-1
j_call: TRBJ1-2
clone_size: NA

cdr3_nt: TGCGCCAGCTTACCCAACTCGGGGGGGGACACCGGGGAGCTGTTTTTT
cdr3_aa: CASLPNSGGDTGELFF
d_call: TRBD2
v_call: TRBV5-1
j_call: TRBJ2-2
clone_size: NA

cdr3_nt: TGTGCCAGCAGCTTGGGGCTGAATAATTCACCCCTCCACTTT
cdr3_aa: CASSLGLNNSPLHF
d_call: NA
v_call: TRBV5-4
j_call: TRBJ1-6
clone_size: NA

cdr3_nt: TGTGCCAGTAGTGCCGAGGTCCCGGGCTACAATGAGCAGTTCTTC
cdr3_aa: CASSAEVPGYNEQFF
d_call: NA
v_call: TRBV19
j_call: TRBJ2-1
clone_size: NA

cdr3_nt: TGTGCCAGCCGACAGGGGACTGGAAACACCATATATTTT
cdr3_aa: CASRQGTGNTIYF
d_call: TRBD1
v_call: TRBV6-5
j_call: TRBJ1-3
clone_size: NA